The entry that follows covers one TCR beta chain sequence. Its matching antigen is unknown. This entry comes from a study of graft-versus-host responses after intestinal transplantation. Study at large: The whole recipient group had anti-thymocyte globulin induction followed by tacrolimus and steroids for three to four years.

Germline assignment: CDR1 SGDLS and CDR2 YYNGEE. Trimming stripped 0 bases from V and 2 bases from J, with 5 bases between. The CDR3 extends over 14 amino acids. Generated by immunoSEQ multiplex PCR, the TCRdb table keeps only in-frame clones and is missing some. The sample contains approximately 86,000 clones, 91% of which appear only once. The V and J genes are TRBV9 and TRBJ2-2; D is ambiguous. Sequenced material: unstimulated CD4+ T cells sorted from spleen or lymph node cells, taken before intestinal transplant. The receptor was derived from a human donor who received an intestinal transplant. CDR3 sequence (DNA): TGTGCCAGCAGCGTAGGGCCTAACACCGGGGAGCTGTTTTTT. Translated, it gives CASSVGPNTGELFF.